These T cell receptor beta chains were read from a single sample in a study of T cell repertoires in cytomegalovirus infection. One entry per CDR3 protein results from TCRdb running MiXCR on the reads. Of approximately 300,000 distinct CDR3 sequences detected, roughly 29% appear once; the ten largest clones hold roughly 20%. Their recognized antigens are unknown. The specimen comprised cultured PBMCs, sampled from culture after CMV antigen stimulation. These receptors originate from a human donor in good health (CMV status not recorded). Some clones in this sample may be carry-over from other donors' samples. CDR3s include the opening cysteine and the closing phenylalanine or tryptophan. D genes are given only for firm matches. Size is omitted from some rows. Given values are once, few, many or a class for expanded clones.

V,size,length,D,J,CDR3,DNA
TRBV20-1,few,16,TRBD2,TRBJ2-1,CSARVAGGDPYNEQFF,TGCAGTGCTAGAGTAGCGGGAGGAGACCCCTACAATGAGCAGTTCTTC
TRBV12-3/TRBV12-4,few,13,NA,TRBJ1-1,CASSLERNLEAFF,TGTGCCAGCAGTTTAGAACGGAACCTTGAAGCTTTCTTT
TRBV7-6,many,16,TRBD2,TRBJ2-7,CASSYGTSGSRYEQYF,TGTGCCAGCAGCTACGGGACTAGCGGAAGCCGCTACGAGCAGTACTTC
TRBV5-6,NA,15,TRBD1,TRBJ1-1,CASSLLQGVGTEAFF,TGTGCCAGCAGCTTGCTACAGGGGGTTGGCACTGAAGCTTTCTTT
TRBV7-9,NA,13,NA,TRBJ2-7,CASSPNGGREQYF,TGTGCCAGCAGCCCCAACGGCGGCAGGGAGCAGTACTTC
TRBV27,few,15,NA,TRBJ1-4,CASSGVLGTNEKLFF,TGTGCCAGCAGTGGGGTTTTGGGTACTAATGAAAAACTGTTTTTT
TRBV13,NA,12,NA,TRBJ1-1,CASSITGYEAFF,TGTGCCAGCAGCATCACAGGGTATGAAGCTTTCTTT
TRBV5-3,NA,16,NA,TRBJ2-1,CASSLAGTANYNEQFF,TGTGCCAGCAGCTTGGCCGGGACCGCCAACTACAATGAGCAGTTCTTC
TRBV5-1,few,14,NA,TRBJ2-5,CASSPQDRKETQYF,TGCGCCAGCAGCCCCCAAGACAGAAAAGAGACCCAGTACTTC
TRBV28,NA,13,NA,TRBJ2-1,CASSVWANNEQFF,TGTGCCAGCAGTGTCTGGGCAAACAATGAGCAGTTCTTC
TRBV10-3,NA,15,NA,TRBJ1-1,CAISEGLLLNTEAFF,TGTGCCATCAGTGAGGGATTACTCTTGAACACTGAAGCTTTCTTT
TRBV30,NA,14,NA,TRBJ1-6,CAWSLNRDTSPLHF,TGTGCCTGGAGTCTGAACAGGGACACTTCACCCCTCCACTTT
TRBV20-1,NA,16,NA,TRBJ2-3,CSVSGKPDSATDTQYF,TGCAGTGTTAGTGGAAAGCCGGATAGCGCCACAGATACGCAGTATTTT
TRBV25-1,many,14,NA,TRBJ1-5,CASSDLDSNQPQHF,TGTGCCAGCAGTGATTTAGACAGCAATCAGCCCCAGCATTTT
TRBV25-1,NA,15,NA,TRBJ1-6,CASSVAGRNNSPLHF,TGTGCCAGCAGTGTGGCAGGGAGGAATAATTCACCCCTCCACTTT
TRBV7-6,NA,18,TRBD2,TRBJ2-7,CASSLARGLADPRDEQYF,TGTGCCAGCAGCTTAGCGAGGGGACTAGCGGACCCCCGGGACGAGCAGTACTTC
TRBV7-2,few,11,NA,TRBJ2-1,CASSGDSPGFF,TGTGCCAGCAGCGGCGACTCCCCAGGGTTCTTC
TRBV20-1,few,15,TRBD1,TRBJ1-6,CSARNGGTANSPLHF,TGCAGTGCTAGAAACGGCGGGACAGCTAATTCACCCCTCCACTTT
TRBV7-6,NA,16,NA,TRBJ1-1,CASSSFGQSMNTEAFF,TGTGCCAGCAGCTCGTTTGGACAGTCCATGAACACTGAAGCTTTCTTT
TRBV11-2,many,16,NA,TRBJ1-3,CASSSLGEGSGNTIYF,TGTGCCAGCAGCTCCCTCGGAGAGGGTTCTGGAAACACCATATATTTT
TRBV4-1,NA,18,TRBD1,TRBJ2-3,CASSQDPGTGGITDTQYF,TGCGCCAGCAGCCAAGATCCCGGGACAGGGGGCATCACAGATACGCAGTATTTT
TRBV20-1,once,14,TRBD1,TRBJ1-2,CSATRQGANYGYTF,TGCAGTGCGACCAGACAGGGGGCAAACTATGGCTACACCTTC
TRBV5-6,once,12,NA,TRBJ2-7,CASSSLLYEQYF,TGTGCCAGCAGCTCCCTACTCTACGAGCAGTACTTC
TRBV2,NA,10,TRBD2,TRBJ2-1,CASSGTRGFF,TGTGCCAGCAGTGGGACTAGAGGGTTCTTC
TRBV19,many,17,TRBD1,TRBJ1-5,CASSTRGGGNSNQPQHF,TGTGCCAGTAGTACCCGGGGAGGGGGCAATAGCAATCAGCCCCAGCATTTT
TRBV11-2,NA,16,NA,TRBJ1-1,CASSRPGTNMNTEAFF,TGTGCCAGCAGTCGCCCCGGGACAAACATGAACACTGAAGCTTTCTTT
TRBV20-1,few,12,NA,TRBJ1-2,CSARDDGYGYTF,TGCAGTGCTAGAGACGACGGCTATGGCTACACCTTC
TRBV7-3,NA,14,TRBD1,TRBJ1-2,CASSSRTGTYGYTF,TGTGCCAGCAGCTCGCGGACAGGAACGTATGGCTACACCTTC
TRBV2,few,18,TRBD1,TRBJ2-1,CASSAPLRETGSINEQFF,TGTGCCAGCAGTGCCCCCTTACGCGAGACAGGGAGCATCAATGAGCAGTTCTTC
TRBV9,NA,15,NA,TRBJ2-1,CASSDRDGAYNEQFF,TGTGCCAGCAGCGACCGGGACGGTGCCTACAATGAGCAGTTCTTC
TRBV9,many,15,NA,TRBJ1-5,CASSVGLQENQPQHF,TGTGCCAGCAGCGTAGGATTACAGGAAAATCAGCCCCAGCATTTT
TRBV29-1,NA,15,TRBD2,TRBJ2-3,CSVAGTSGSADTQYF,TGCAGCGTAGCCGGGACTAGCGGGAGTGCAGATACGCAGTATTTT
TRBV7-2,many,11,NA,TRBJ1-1,CASSFSHEAFF,TGTGCCAGCAGCTTTAGCCATGAAGCTTTCTTT
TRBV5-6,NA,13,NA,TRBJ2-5,CASSEDWGETQYF,TGTGCCAGCAGCGAGGACTGGGGGGAGACCCAGTACTTC
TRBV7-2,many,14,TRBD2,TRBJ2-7,CASSRTSGSYEQYF,TGTGCCAGCAGCCGAACTAGCGGCTCCTACGAGCAGTACTTC
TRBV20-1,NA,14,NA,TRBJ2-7,CSARPDGSSYEQYF,TGCAGTGCTAGACCGGACGGGAGCTCCTACGAGCAGTACTTC
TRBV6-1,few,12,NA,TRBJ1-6,CASTVNNSPLHF,TGTGCCAGCACTGTAAATAATTCACCCCTCCACTTT
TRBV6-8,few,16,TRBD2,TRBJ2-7,CASSYSTLAGGDEQYF,TGTGCCAGCAGTTACTCGACGTTGGCGGGAGGGGACGAGCAGTACTTC
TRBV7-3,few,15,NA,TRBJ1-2,CASSLKNGLTYGYTF,TGTGCCAGCAGCTTAAAAAACGGACTGACCTATGGCTACACCTTC
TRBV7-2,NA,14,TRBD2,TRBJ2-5,CASSGGLAGASQYF,TGTGCCAGCAGCGGGGGACTAGCGGGAGCTTCCCAGTACTTC
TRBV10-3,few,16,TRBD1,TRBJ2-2,CAISDPTGINTGELFF,TGTGCCATCAGTGACCCGACAGGGATAAACACCGGGGAGCTGTTTTTT
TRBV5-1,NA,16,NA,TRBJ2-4,CASSLESGVAKNIQYF,TGCGCCAGCAGCTTGGAGTCGGGAGTAGCCAAAAACATTCAGTACTTC